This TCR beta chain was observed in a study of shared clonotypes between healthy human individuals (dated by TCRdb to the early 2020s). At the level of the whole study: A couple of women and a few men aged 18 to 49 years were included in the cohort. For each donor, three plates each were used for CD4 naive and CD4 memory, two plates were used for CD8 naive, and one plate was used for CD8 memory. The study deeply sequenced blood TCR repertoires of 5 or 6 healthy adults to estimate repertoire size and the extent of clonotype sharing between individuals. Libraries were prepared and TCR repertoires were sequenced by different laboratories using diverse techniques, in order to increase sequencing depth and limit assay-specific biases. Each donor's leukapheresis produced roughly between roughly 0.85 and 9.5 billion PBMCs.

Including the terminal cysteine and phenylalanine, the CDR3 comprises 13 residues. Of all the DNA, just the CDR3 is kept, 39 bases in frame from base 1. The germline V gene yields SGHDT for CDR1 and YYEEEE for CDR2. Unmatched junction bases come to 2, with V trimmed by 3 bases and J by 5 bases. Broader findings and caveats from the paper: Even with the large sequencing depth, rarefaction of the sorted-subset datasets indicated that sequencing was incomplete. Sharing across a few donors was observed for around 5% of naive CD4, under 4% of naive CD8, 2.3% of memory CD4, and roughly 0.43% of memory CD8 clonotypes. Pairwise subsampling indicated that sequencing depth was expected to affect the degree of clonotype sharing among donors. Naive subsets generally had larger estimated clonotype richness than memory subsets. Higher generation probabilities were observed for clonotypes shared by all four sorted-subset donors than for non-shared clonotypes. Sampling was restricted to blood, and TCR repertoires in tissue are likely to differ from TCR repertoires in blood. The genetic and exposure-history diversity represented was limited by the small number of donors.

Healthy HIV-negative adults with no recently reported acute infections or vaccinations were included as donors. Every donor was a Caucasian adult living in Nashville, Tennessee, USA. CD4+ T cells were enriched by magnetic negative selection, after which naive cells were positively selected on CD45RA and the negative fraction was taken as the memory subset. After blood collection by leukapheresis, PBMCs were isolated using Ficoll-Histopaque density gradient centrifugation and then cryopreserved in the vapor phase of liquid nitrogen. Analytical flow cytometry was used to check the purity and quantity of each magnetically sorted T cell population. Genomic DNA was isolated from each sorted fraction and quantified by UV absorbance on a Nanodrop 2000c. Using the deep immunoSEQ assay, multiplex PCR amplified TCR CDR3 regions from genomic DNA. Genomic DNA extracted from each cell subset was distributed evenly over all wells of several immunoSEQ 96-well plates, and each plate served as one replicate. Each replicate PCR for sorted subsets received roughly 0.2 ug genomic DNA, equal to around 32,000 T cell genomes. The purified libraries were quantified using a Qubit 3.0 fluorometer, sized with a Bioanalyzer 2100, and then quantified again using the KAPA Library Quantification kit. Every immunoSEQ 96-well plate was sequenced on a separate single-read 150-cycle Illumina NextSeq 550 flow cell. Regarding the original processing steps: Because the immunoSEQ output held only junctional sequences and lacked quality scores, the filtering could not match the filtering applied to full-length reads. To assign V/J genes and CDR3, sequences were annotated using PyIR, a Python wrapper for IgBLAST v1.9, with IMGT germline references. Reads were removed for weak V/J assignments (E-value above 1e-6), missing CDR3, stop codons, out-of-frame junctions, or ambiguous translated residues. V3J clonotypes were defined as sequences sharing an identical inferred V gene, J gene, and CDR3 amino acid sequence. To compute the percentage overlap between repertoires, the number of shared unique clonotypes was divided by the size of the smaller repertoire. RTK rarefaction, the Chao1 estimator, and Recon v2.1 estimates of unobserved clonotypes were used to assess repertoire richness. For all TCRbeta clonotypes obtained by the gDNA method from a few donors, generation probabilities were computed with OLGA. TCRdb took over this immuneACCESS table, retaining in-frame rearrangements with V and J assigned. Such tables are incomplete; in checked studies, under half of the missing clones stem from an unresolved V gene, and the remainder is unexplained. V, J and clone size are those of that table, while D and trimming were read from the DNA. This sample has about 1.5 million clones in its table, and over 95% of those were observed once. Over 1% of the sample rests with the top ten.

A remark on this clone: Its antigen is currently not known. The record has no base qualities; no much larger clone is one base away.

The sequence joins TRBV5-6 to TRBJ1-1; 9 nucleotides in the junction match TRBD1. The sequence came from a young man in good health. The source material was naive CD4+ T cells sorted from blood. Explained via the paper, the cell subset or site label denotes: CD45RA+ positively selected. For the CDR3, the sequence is CASSWTGVTEAFF. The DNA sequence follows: TGTGCCAGCAGCTGGACAGGGGTTACTGAAGCTTTCTTT. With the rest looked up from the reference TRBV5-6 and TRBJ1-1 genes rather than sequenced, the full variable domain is DAGVTQSPTHLIKTRGQQVTLRCSPKSGHDTVSWYQQALGQGPQFIFQYYEEEERQRGNFPDRFSGHQFPNYSSELNVNALLLGDSALYLCASSWTGVTEAFFGQGTRLTVV.